This TCR beta chain originates from a study of molecular identifiers for immune sequencing clone quantification. This clonotype was seen many times. CDR3 length: 16 amino acids. The germline V and J ends were trimmed by 5 bases and 3 bases, with 19 bases remaining between them. Germline V gene data show CDR1 as PRHDT and CDR2 as FYEKMQ (reference sequence). MiXCR, applied by TCRdb to the PCR reads, yields one record per CDR3 protein. The sample shows about 640,000 distinct CDR3 sequences, about 20% of them seen only once. J is TRBJ2-5 and V is TRBV13, with D possibly being TRBD1 (5 bases). The TCR sequence derives from a human donor in good health. Some libraries in this study had Jurkat cell RNA spiked in. What was sequenced was naive CD8+ T cells from blood, with Jurkat cell RNA spiked in. Subset of the sample: FACS-sorted CD8+CD4-CCR7+CD45RA+ naive T cells. The CDR3 nucleotides are TGTGCCAGCAGCGCGACCTCCACGACAGCGAAAGAGACCCAGTACTTC. Amino acids: CASSATSTTAKETQYF.